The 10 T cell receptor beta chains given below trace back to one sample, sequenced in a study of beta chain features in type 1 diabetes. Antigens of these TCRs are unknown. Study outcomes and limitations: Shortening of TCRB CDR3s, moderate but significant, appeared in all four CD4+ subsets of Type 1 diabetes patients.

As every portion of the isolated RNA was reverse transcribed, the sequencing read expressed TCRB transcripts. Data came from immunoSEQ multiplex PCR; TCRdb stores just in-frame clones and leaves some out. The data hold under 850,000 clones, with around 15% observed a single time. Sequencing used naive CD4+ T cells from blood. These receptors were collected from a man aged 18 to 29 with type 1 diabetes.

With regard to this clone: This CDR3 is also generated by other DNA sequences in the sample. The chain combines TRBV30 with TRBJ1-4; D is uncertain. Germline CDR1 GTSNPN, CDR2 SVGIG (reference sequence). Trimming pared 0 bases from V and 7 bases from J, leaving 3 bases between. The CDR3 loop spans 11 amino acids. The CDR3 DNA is TGTGCCTGGAGTGTGGGTGAAAAACTGTTTTTT. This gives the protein CAWSVGEKLFF.

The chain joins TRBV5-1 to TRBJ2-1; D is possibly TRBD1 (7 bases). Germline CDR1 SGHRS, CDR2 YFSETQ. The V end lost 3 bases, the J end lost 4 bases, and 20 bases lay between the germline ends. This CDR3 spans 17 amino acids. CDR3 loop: CASSSRAAGGLYNEQFF. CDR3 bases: TGCGCCAGCAGCTCGCGGGCGGCAGGGGGACTTTACAATGAGCAGTTCTTC.

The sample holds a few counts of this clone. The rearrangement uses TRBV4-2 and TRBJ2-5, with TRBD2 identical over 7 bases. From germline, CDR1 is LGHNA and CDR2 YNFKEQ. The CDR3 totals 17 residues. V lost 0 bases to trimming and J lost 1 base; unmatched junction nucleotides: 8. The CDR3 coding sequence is TGTGCCAGCAGCCAAGATAACGGCGGGGGAACCCAAGAGACCCAGTACTTC. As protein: CASSQDNGGGTQETQYF.

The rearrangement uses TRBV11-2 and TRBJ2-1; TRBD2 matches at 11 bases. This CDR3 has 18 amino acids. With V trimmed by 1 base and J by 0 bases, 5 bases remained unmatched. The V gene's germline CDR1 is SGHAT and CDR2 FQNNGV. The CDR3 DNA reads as TGTGCCAGCAGCTTAGTAGCGGGGGGGATAGACTCCTACAATGAGCAGTTCTTC. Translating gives CASSLVAGGIDSYNEQFF.

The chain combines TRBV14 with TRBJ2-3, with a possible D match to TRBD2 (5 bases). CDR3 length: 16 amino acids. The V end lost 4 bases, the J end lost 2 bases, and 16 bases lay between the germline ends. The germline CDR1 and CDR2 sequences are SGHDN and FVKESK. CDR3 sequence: CASSRAGVGLTDTQYF. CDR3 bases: TGTGCCAGCAGCCGAGCCGGGGTCGGCCTCACAGATACGCAGTATTTT.

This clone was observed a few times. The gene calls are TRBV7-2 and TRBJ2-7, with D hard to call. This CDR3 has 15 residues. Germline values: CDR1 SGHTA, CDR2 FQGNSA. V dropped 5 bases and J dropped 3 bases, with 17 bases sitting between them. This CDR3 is CASSPSSSAVYEQYF. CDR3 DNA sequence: TGTGCCAGCAGCCCCTCCAGCAGCGCCGTCTACGAGCAGTACTTC. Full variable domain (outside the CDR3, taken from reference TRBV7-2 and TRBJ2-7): GAGVSQSPSNKVTEKGKDVELRCDPISGHTALYWYRQSLGQGLEFLIYFQGNSAPDKSGLPSDRFSAERTGGSVSTLTIQRTQQEDSAVYLCASSPSSSAVYEQYFGPGTRLTVT.

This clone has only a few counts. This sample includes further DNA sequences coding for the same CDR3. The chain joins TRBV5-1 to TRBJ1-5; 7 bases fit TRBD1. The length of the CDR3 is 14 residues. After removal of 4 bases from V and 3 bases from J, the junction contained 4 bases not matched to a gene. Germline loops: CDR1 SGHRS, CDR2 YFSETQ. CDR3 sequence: CASSLTGDNQPQHF. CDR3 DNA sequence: TGCGCCAGCAGCCTTACAGGGGACAATCAGCCCCAGCATTTT.

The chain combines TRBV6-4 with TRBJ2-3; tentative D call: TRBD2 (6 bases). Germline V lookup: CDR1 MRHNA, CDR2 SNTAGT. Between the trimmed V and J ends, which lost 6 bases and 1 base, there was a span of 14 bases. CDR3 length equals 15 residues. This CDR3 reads CASRKIAVGTDTQYF. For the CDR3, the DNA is TGTGCCAGCAGGAAGATAGCGGTTGGCACAGATACGCAGTATTTT.

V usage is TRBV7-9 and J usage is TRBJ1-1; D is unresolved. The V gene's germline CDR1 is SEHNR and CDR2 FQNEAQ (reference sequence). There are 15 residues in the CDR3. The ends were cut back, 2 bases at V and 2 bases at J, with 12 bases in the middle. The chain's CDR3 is CASSLFDVVNTEAFF. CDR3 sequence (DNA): TGTGCCAGCAGCTTATTTGACGTGGTCAACACTGAAGCTTTCTTT. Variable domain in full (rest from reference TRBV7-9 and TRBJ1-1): DTGVSQNPRHKITKRGQNVTFRCDPISEHNRLYWYRQTLGQGPEFLTYFQNEAQLEKSRLLSDRFSAERPKGSFSTLEIQRTEQGDSAMYLCASSLFDVVNTEAFFGQGTRLTVV.

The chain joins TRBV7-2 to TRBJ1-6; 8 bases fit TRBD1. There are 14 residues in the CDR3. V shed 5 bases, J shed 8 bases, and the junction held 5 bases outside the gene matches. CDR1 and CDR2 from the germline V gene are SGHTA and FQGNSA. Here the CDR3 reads CASSRGQGDSPLHF. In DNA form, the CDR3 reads TGTGCCAGCAGCCGCGGACAGGGCGATTCACCCCTCCACTTT.